A selection of T cell receptor beta chains follows, all from one sample in a study of glioma-infiltrating T cells. TCRdb itself ran the multiplex PCR reads through MiXCR, one entry per CDR3 protein. The sample comprises 150,000 or so distinct CDR3 sequences, around 40% of which are singletons, and around 18% rests with the top ten. Sequenced: glioma tissue, nonneoplastic brain tissue, or PBMCs (not recorded which). Receptors were obtained from a human donor with low-grade glioma or glioblastoma, undergoing nonglioma brain surgery, or in good health (not recorded which). The CDR3 runs from the conserved cysteine through the conserved F or W. D genes are given only for firm matches. A row's size may be missing; if present it is once, few, many or a size class.

v_call,d_call,clone_size,j_call,cdr3_nt,cdr3_aa
TRBV7-2,.,.,TRBJ2-1,TGTGCCAGCAGCGAGGGACTGATCTCCTACAATGAGCAGTTCTTC,CASSEGLISYNEQFF
TRBV6-1,.,.,TRBJ1-1,TGTGCCAGCAGCCAGGCGAACACTGAAGCTTTCTTT,CASSQANTEAFF
TRBV4-3,TRBD1,.,TRBJ1-5,TGCGCCAGCAGCCAAGATATGACAGGGAATCAGCCCCAGCATTTT,CASSQDMTGNQPQHF
TRBV20-1,TRBD1,.,TRBJ2-2,TGCAGTGCTACACGACAGGGATCGAACACCGGGGAGCTGTTTTTT,CSATRQGSNTGELFF
TRBV6-1,.,many,TRBJ1-1,TGTGCCAGCAGAACAGGGTTGGGGACTGAAGCTTTCTTT,CASRTGLGTEAFF
TRBV6-2/TRBV6-3,.,.,TRBJ2-4,TGTGCCAGCAGTTACTCGGCAGCCAAAAACATTCAGTACTTC,CASSYSAAKNIQYF
TRBV6-1,TRBD1,.,TRBJ1-1,TGTGCCAGCATCACGGACAGGATCATGAACACTGAAGCTTTCTTT,CASITDRIMNTEAFF
TRBV19,.,.,TRBJ1-2,TGTGCCAGTAGTCCCACCCCCAGGGACGGCTACACCTTC,CASSPTPRDGYTF
TRBV2,TRBD1,.,TRBJ2-5,TGTGCCAGCAGTGAAGACAGGGGGCTGCAGACCCAGTACTTC,CASSEDRGLQTQYF
TRBV2,TRBD2,few,TRBJ2-3,TGTGCCAGCAGTTCTCTAGCGGGAGTCCCCACAGATACGCAGTATTTT,CASSSLAGVPTDTQYF
TRBV6-1,.,.,TRBJ2-4,TGTGCCACCAGTGAGGGACAAGGTTTAAACATTCAGTACTTC,CATSEGQGLNIQYF
TRBV7-2,.,.,TRBJ2-5,TGTGCCAGCAGCTTTTCCATGGGGGGCGCCTCTTGGGAGACCCAGTACTTC,CASSFSMGGASWETQYF
TRBV11-2,TRBD2,.,TRBJ2-1,TGTGCCAGCAGCCCCCGCGGGAGCACCTACAATGAGCAGTTCTTC,CASSPRGSTYNEQFF
TRBV10-3,TRBD2,.,TRBJ2-4,TGTGCCATCTCGGGGGGACCAGCCAAAAACATTCAGTACTTC,CAISGGPAKNIQYF
TRBV6-2/TRBV6-3,.,.,TRBJ1-2,TGTGCCAGCAGTTACAGGGCGGAGAGTCGGGGCTACACCTTC,CASSYRAESRGYTF
TRBV7-2,.,few,TRBJ1-3,TGTGCCAGCAGCCTACCGGACACTGGAAACACCATATATTTT,CASSLPDTGNTIYF
TRBV19,.,.,TRBJ1-5,TGTGCCAGTAGGGCCAGGGTCAATCAGCCCCAGCATTTT,CASRARVNQPQHF
TRBV5-1,.,.,TRBJ2-7,TGCGCCAGCAGTTCGTCCGACACGAATACCTACGAGCAGTACTTC,CASSSSDTNTYEQYF
TRBV15,.,many,TRBJ1-2,TGTGCCGCCTCGGGTATAAACTATGGCTACACCTTC,CAASGINYGYTF
TRBV3-1,TRBD2,.,TRBJ2-3,TGTGCCAGCAGCCAAGGTAGCGGGGGGGCCTCAGATACGCAGTATTTT,CASSQGSGGASDTQYF
TRBV3-1,.,.,TRBJ1-2,TGTGCCAGCAGTGACCTTACAGTCTCGACATATGGCTACACCTTC,CASSDLTVSTYGYTF
TRBV4-1,TRBD2,few,TRBJ2-1,TGCGCCAGCAGCCCCGGGACTAGCGGGATAAATGAGCAGTTCTTC,CASSPGTSGINEQFF
TRBV27,TRBD1,few,TRBJ2-1,TGTGCCAGCAGTTCCGCCGGGACAGGCATCAATGAGCAGTTCTTC,CASSSAGTGINEQFF
TRBV20-1,.,.,TRBJ1-2,TGCAGTGCTAGAGGCTGGCAGGGGTTAGGCTCTGGCTACACCTTC,CSARGWQGLGSGYTF
TRBV27,.,.,TRBJ1-5,TGTGCCAGCAGTCCGACATATCAGGGCAATCAGCGCCAGCATTTT,CASSPTYQGNQRQHF
TRBV6-1,TRBD1,.,TRBJ2-7,TGTGCCAGCAGTGAGCGCGGGACAGGCTCCTACGAGCAGTACTTC,CASSERGTGSYEQYF
TRBV28,.,few,TRBJ2-3,TGTGCCAGCAGTTTGTGGGGCAGGGGAATCACAGATACGCAGTATTTT,CASSLWGRGITDTQYF
TRBV20-1,.,.,TRBJ1-3,TGCAGTGCTAGTAAGGGATTTGGAGACGCTGGAAACACCATATATTTT,CSASKGFGDAGNTIYF
TRBV20-1,.,few,TRBJ1-2,TGCAGTGCTCCGGACAACTATGGCTACACCTTC,CSAPDNYGYTF
TRBV2,TRBD1,.,TRBJ1-2,TGTGCCAGCACCTACCCGGTGGACAGGGCCAACTATGGCTACACCTTC,CASTYPVDRANYGYTF
TRBV12-3/TRBV12-4,.,.,TRBJ2-3,TGTGCCAGCAGTTTATCTTCGCCCACAGATACGCAGTATTTT,CASSLSSPTDTQYF
TRBV2,TRBD1,.,TRBJ2-1,TGTGCCAGCAGTGTGGGACAGGGCTCCTACAATGAGCAGTTCTTC,CASSVGQGSYNEQFF
TRBV6-2/TRBV6-3,.,.,TRBJ1-2,TGTGCCAGCAGTGACCGGGACACCTATGGCTACACCTTC,CASSDRDTYGYTF
TRBV28,.,.,TRBJ2-7,TGTGCCAGCAGTCTGGGGGTTCTCTACGAGCAGTACTTC,CASSLGVLYEQYF
TRBV28,.,.,TRBJ2-7,TGTGCCAGCAGCTCCCCCGGAGTCGCGTTTGGGGAGCAGTACTTC,CASSSPGVAFGEQYF
TRBV20-1,.,.,TRBJ2-7,TGCAGTGCTAGAGAGGGGACCTGGGAGCAGTACTTC,CSAREGTWEQYF
TRBV20-1,.,few,TRBJ1-1,TGCAGTGCTAGAGCAGGATGGACTGAAGCTTTCTTT,CSARAGWTEAFF
TRBV27,.,few,TRBJ1-2,TGTGCCAGCAGTTTATCGGGGGGCAACTATGGCTACACCTTC,CASSLSGGNYGYTF
TRBV12-3/TRBV12-4,.,few,TRBJ2-5,TGTGCCAGCAGGGGAACTTACCAAGAGACCCAGTACTTC,CASRGTYQETQYF
TRBV18,.,.,TRBJ1-1,TGTGCCAGCTCATCCTTGGAGAACACTGAAGCTTTCTTT,CASSSLENTEAFF
TRBV15,.,.,TRBJ2-1,TGTGCCGCCAGCAGAGATGATGGGGTTAGGTTCTTC,CAASRDDGVRFF
TRBV6-6,.,few,TRBJ1-2,TGTGCCAGCAGTTACTCGTTCGGTAACTATGGCTACACCTTC,CASSYSFGNYGYTF
TRBV6-2/TRBV6-3,.,.,TRBJ2-2,TGTGCCAGCAGTTTCAGGGTTACGAACACCGGGGAGCTGTTTTTT,CASSFRVTNTGELFF
TRBV5-1,TRBD1,few,TRBJ1-2,TGCGCCAGCAGCTTGGGCGGGACAGGATCTGGCTACACCTTC,CASSLGGTGSGYTF
TRBV2,.,.,TRBJ2-5,TGTGCCAGCATGCGGGACGGAAGACAAGAGACCCAGTACTTC,CASMRDGRQETQYF